The TCR beta chain described here comes from a study of blood T cell repertoires in COVID-19. Across the whole study: There were acute and convalescent COVID-19 samples, and they came from the United States, Italy and Spain. T cells, B-cell-depleted T cells, or PBMCs supplied cDNA or gDNA.

Generated by immunoSEQ multiplex PCR, the TCRdb table keeps only in-frame clones and is missing some. The table has some 42,000 clones, 85% seen once. With 6 bases removed from V and 8 bases from J, the gap between germline ends came to 10 bases. The CDR3 runs to 12 residues. Per the germline V gene, CDR1 is MDHEN and CDR2 is SYDVKM. This receptor was obtained from a woman aged 70-85 years in a cohort sampled during active COVID-19. The rearrangement joins TRBV28 to TRBJ2-2; D unclear. The sample consisted of peripheral blood. The CDR3 coding sequence is TGTGCCAGCAGCTGGCGAGGAGGGGAGCTGTTTTTT. It encodes CASSWRGGELFF.